This is a list of T cell receptor beta chains from one sample in a study of T-cell memory formation after mild COVID-19. TCRdb recomputed calls from the 5' RACE reads with MiXCR, one row per CDR3 protein. Of some 330,000 distinct CDR3 sequences listed, around a fifth are singletons. Sequencing was performed on PBMCs or a T cell subset sorted from them (not recorded which). The origin of the receptors is an adult woman who had mild COVID-19 (a few samples of this study predate the infection). Cell type and time point are not known. CDR3s include the opening cysteine and the closing phenylalanine or tryptophan. D genes are given only for firm matches. Clone size is shown for a subset of rows, as once, few, many or a class of expanded clone.

J gene: TRBJ1-3
clone size: many
V gene: TRBV29-1
D gene: NA
CDR3 DNA: TGCAGCGTTAATCTAGGTAACTCTGGAAACACCATATATTTT
CDR3 protein: CSVNLGNSGNTIYF

J gene: TRBJ2-7
clone size: few
V gene: TRBV20-1
D gene: NA
CDR3 DNA: TGCAGTGCTAGACGGCCGGGACGGATCTACGAGCAGTACTTC
CDR3 protein: CSARRPGRIYEQYF

J gene: TRBJ1-5
clone size: NA
V gene: TRBV7-9
D gene: TRBD1
CDR3 DNA: TGTGCCAGCAGCCGGACAGGTCAGCCCCAGCATTTT
CDR3 protein: CASSRTGQPQHF

J gene: TRBJ2-7
clone size: NA
V gene: TRBV7-2
D gene: TRBD2
CDR3 DNA: TGTGCCAGCAGCGCTTCTAGCGGGAGGCTCCCCTACGAGCAGTACTTC
CDR3 protein: CASSASSGRLPYEQYF

J gene: TRBJ1-2
clone size: few
V gene: TRBV5-5
D gene: NA
CDR3 DNA: TGTGCCAGCAGCTTGGCGGCTCCAAACTATGGCTACACCTTC
CDR3 protein: CASSLAAPNYGYTF

J gene: TRBJ2-1
clone size: NA
V gene: TRBV5-6
D gene: TRBD1
CDR3 DNA: TGTGCCAGCAGCTTGGGGACAGGGATCAATGAGCAGTTCTTC
CDR3 protein: CASSLGTGINEQFF

J gene: TRBJ1-5
clone size: few
V gene: TRBV4-2
D gene: NA
CDR3 DNA: TGTGCCAGCAGCCCAGCCAAGAGGGGGAGTCAGCCCCAGCATTTT
CDR3 protein: CASSPAKRGSQPQHF

J gene: TRBJ1-1
clone size: few
V gene: TRBV6-1
D gene: NA
CDR3 DNA: TGTGCCAGCAATAGAGATAACCTTGGGTCGGCTTTCTTT
CDR3 protein: CASNRDNLGSAFF

J gene: TRBJ2-1
clone size: NA
V gene: TRBV24-1
D gene: NA
CDR3 DNA: TGTGCCACCAGTGATCGAGCAGGGAGGGCCCCGAGGGGGTACAATGAGCAGTTCTTC
CDR3 protein: CATSDRAGRAPRGYNEQFF

J gene: TRBJ2-1
clone size: NA
V gene: TRBV4-3
D gene: NA
CDR3 DNA: TGCGCCAGCAGCCAAGAGGGGCGGAATGAGCAGTTCTTC
CDR3 protein: CASSQEGRNEQFF

J gene: TRBJ2-7
clone size: NA
V gene: TRBV12-3/TRBV12-4
D gene: TRBD2
CDR3 DNA: TGTGCCAGCAGCCGGGGGGTTTATTCCTACGAGCAGTACTTC
CDR3 protein: CASSRGVYSYEQYF

J gene: TRBJ2-1
clone size: NA
V gene: TRBV7-2
D gene: TRBD2
CDR3 DNA: TGTGCCAGCACCGGGGGGGTCCTAGGACCTTACAATGAGCAGTTCTTC
CDR3 protein: CASTGGVLGPYNEQFF

J gene: TRBJ1-1
clone size: NA
V gene: TRBV4-1
D gene: NA
CDR3 DNA: TGCGCCAGCAGCCAAGATAATGGGGGCACTGAAGCTTTCTTT
CDR3 protein: CASSQDNGGTEAFF